The 8 T cell receptor beta chains listed next were all sequenced from one sample in a study of control samples from healthy donors and cancer patients. Data came from immunoSEQ multiplex PCR; TCRdb stores just in-frame clones and leaves some out. The table includes some 87,000 clones, around 92% detected once. What was sequenced was blood. These receptors originate from a man between 25 and 39 years old in good health.

The chain recombines TRBV3-1 (or the pseudogene TRBV3-2) with TRBJ1-1; D is uncertain. This CDR3 spans 15 amino acids. CDR1 is LGHDT, CDR2 YNNKEL, per germline (reference sequence). Trimming removed 3 bases at V and 0 bases at J, with 11 bases between. Here the CDR3 DNA reads TGTGCCAGCAGCCATCGGGATTACATGAACACTGAAGCTTTCTTT. Its protein product is CASSHRDYMNTEAFF.

The chain combines TRBV29-1 with TRBJ2-3, with 7 bases aligning to TRBD1. From germline, CDR1 is SQVTM and CDR2 ANQGSEA. The CDR3 length is 14 residues. The V segment lost 7 bases and the J segment 6 bases; nucleotides outside the gene matches: 13. The CDR3 coding sequence is TGCAGCGCCCGGACAGGTTCCCCATTGGATACGCAGTATTTT. Translated: CSARTGSPLDTQYF.

The V gene is TRBV5-4, the J gene TRBJ2-7; the D is unclear. Germline CDR1 is SGHNT and CDR2 is YYREEE (reference sequence). The V end lost 0 bases, the J end lost 6 bases, and 7 bases lay between the germline ends. The CDR3 is made up of 12 amino acids. CDR3 coding DNA: TGTGCCAGCAGCTTGGATACCGGCGAGCAGTACTTC. Translating gives CASSLDTGEQYF.

This chain connects TRBV28 to TRBJ2-7; TRBD2 aligns across 9 bases. Germline V CDR1 and CDR2: MDHEN, SYDVKM. The CDR3 consists of 14 residues. Trimming took 4 bases from V and 4 from J; bases not matched to a gene: 5. CDR3: CASSSAGGPYEQYF. In nucleotides, the CDR3 is TGTGCCAGCAGTTCAGCGGGGGGCCCTTACGAGCAGTACTTC.

J is TRBJ2-1 and V is TRBV7-2, with D unresolved. Germline V gene data show CDR1 as SGHTA and CDR2 as FQGNSA. CDR3 length: 13 amino acids. V shed 7 bases and J shed 5 bases, with 12 bases lying between them. In DNA form, the CDR3 reads TGTGCCAGCAACGACGGGTTCCACAATGAGCAGTTCTTC. Its translation is CASNDGFHNEQFF.

In its sample, this clone was seen once. The V gene is TRBV28, the J gene TRBJ2-2; D is perhaps TRBD1 (8 bases). CDR1 is MDHEN, CDR2 SYDVKM, per germline. V gave up 5 bases and J gave up 4 bases, with 20 bases separating them. This CDR3 spans 17 amino acids. For the CDR3, the DNA is TGTGCCAGCAGTCGGGGGGACAGGCGACTTCCCACCGGGGAGCTGTTTTTT. Translated: CASSRGDRRLPTGELFF.

The V and J genes are TRBV10-3 and TRBJ1-6, with D unresolved. Germline CDR1 reads ENHRY; CDR2 reads SYGVKD. The CDR3 has 14 residues. Trimming left V 2 bases short and J 8 bases short, with 10 bases between. The CDR3 spells CAISEEGRDSPLHF. CDR3 coding DNA: TGTGCCATCAGTGAGGAGGGCCGCGATTCACCCCTCCACTTT.

V and J are TRBV2 and TRBJ1-5, with 7 bases matching TRBD1. CDR1 SNHLY and CDR2 FYNNEI come from the germline V gene. This CDR3 has 15 amino acids. V gave up 8 bases and J gave up 1 base; unmatched junction bases: 8. The CDR3 DNA is TGTGCCAGCGTAGACAGGGCACTCAGCAATCAGCCCCAGCATTTT. This translates into CASVDRALSNQPQHF. The full variable domain, rest sourced from reference TRBV2 and TRBJ1-5, is EPEVTQTPSHQVTQMGQEVILRCVPISNHLYFYWYRQILGQKVEFLVSFYNNEISEKSEIFDDQFSVERPDGSNFTLKIRSTKLEDSAMYFCASVDRALSNQPQHFGDGTRLSIL.